The 30 T cell receptor beta chains in this list originate from one sample, sequenced in a study of blood T cell repertoires in COVID-19. The data were produced by immunoSEQ multiplex PCR, yet TCRdb's version contains in-frame clones alone and is incomplete. The sample records about 62,000 clones, around 89% being singletons. The sequencing input was peripheral blood. Source of these receptors: a woman in her fifties or sixties with COVID-19, enrolled during active disease.

The rearrangement joins TRBV11-3 to TRBJ1-6, with 8 positions matching TRBD1. In germline, CDR1 is SGHNT, CDR2 YENEEA. The V gene end was trimmed by 1 base and the J gene end by 7 bases; junction bases not matched to a gene: 3. The CDR3 extends over 15 amino acids. The CDR3 nucleotides are TGTGCCAGCAGCTTAGGACAGGGGAGGAATTCACCCCTCCACTTT. Protein product: CASSLGQGRNSPLHF.

This rearrangement joins TRBV30 to TRBJ1-1, with D possibly matching TRBD1 (6 bases). The CDR3 length is 16 residues. The V and J ends lost 7 bases and 0 bases respectively, with 21 bases between them. Germline-derived CDR1 and CDR2 are GTSNPN and SVGIG (reference sequence). CDR3 DNA: TGTGCCTATCAAAGGACCGGGACACCTCTGAACACTGAAGCTTTCTTT. Translation gives CAYQRTGTPLNTEAFF.

The table lists this clone with a few counts. The gene calls are TRBV2 and TRBJ1-2; possibly TRBD1 for D (6 bases). CDR3 length: 11 amino acids. Between the trimmed V and J ends, which lost 9 bases and 4 bases, there was a span of 9 bases. Per germline, CDR1 SNHLY and CDR2 FYNNEI. This CDR3 is CASGGVYGYTF. The CDR3 nucleotides are TGTGCCAGTGGGGGCGTCTATGGCTACACCTTC.

This chain joins TRBV11-3 and TRBJ1-5; the D gene is possibly TRBD1 (5 bases). With 5 bases removed from V and 6 bases from J, the gap between germline ends came to 11 bases. The CDR3 covers 13 residues. From germline, CDR1 is SGHNT and CDR2 YENEEA. The CDR3 DNA reads as TGTGCCAGCAGCCTGGGGCCTCTTCAGCCCCAGCATTTT. It translates to CASSLGPLQPQHF.

J is TRBJ2-7 and V is TRBV5-6; the match to TRBD2 covers 8 bases. Germline V gene lookup returns CDR1 SGHDT and CDR2 YYEEEE. The CDR3 totals 13 residues. J gave up 5 bases and V 4 bases, and 5 bases lay outside the gene matches. CDR3 sequence reads: CASSVISGNEQYF. The CDR3 DNA reads TGTGCCAGCAGCGTTATTAGCGGGAACGAGCAGTACTTC.

The V call is TRBV7-9, the J call TRBJ2-4; 9 bases line up with TRBD2. From germline, CDR1 is SEHNR and CDR2 FQNEAQ (reference sequence). The CDR3 spans 17 residues. V was pared by 5 bases and J by 7 bases, with 15 bases of the junction left unmatched. This CDR3 reads CASSPEGGSGSRNIQYF. For the CDR3, the DNA is TGTGCCAGCAGCCCAGAGGGCGGTAGCGGGAGTAGGAACATTCAGTACTTC.

The gene calls are TRBV28 and TRBJ2-3; TRBD1 is a possible D gene (5 bases). The V gene's germline CDR1 is MDHEN and CDR2 SYDVKM. V lost 6 bases, J lost 0 bases, and 7 bases lay in between. The CDR3 is 13 residues long. This chain's CDR3 is CASRQASTDTQYF. In DNA form, the CDR3 reads TGTGCCAGCAGACAGGCTAGCACAGATACGCAGTATTTT.

The V and J genes are TRBV6-6 and TRBJ1-1, with 9 nucleotides matching TRBD1. Looked up from germline, CDR1 is MNHNY and CDR2 is SVGAGI (reference sequence). J gave up 4 bases and V 5 bases, and 8 bases lay outside the gene matches. The CDR3 is made up of 15 amino acids. The CDR3 region has the DNA TGTGCCAGCAGTCGATCACAGGGGGCGCGCACTGAAGCTTTCTTT. The encoded protein is CASSRSQGARTEAFF.

The chain links TRBV5-6 to TRBJ1-2, with D hard to call. The V end was cut by 2 bases, the J end by 5 bases, with 16 bases between. Germline V lookup: CDR1 SGHDT, CDR2 YYEEEE. The CDR3 has 15 residues. The CDR3 DNA reads TGTGCCAGCAGCTTAGGGTTGGGAGAGGGTTATGGCTACACCTTC. This translates into CASSLGLGEGYGYTF.

The chain carries TRBV6-5 and TRBJ2-7; D remains unclear. From germline, CDR1 is MNHEY and CDR2 SVGAGI. The CDR3 contains 12 residues. V was pared by 6 bases and J by 3 bases, with 9 bases between. CDR3 in amino acids: CASSTRSYEQYF. CDR3 bases: TGTGCCAGCAGCACCCGGAGCTACGAGCAGTACTTC.

This chain connects TRBV6-2 or TRBV6-3 to TRBJ2-4; D gene ambiguous. Trimming removed 4 bases at V and 1 base at J, with 11 bases between. The CDR3 runs 15 residues. Germline V gives CDR1 MNHEY, CDR2 SVGEGT. The CDR3 reads CASSSPRWAKNIQYF. In DNA, the CDR3 is TGTGCCAGCAGTTCTCCGCGTTGGGCCAAAAACATTCAGTACTTC.

V usage is TRBV7-2 and J usage is TRBJ1-5; TRBD1 matches 9 bases. This CDR3 has 16 residues. The J segment lost 2 bases and the V segment lost 2 bases, leaving 4 bases of the junction unmatched. Per the germline V gene, CDR1 is SGHTA and CDR2 is FQGNSA. The CDR3 nucleotides are TGTGCCAGCAGCTTAAGGACAGGGGATGGCAATCAGCCCCAGCATTTT. Its protein product is CASSLRTGDGNQPQHF. The full variable domain, with the rest looked up from reference TRBV7-2 and TRBJ1-5, is GAGVSQSPSNKVTEKGKDVELRCDPISGHTALYWYRQSLGQGLEFLIYFQGNSAPDKSGLPSDRFSAERTGGSVSTLTIQRTQQEDSAVYLCASSLRTGDGNQPQHFGDGTRLSIL.

The genes are TRBV6-5 and TRBJ1-2; 11 bases are shared with TRBD1. V dropped 2 bases and J dropped 7; count of bases not matched to a gene: 3. This CDR3 comprises 14 residues. Germline assignment: CDR1 MNHEY and CDR2 SVGAGI. CDR3 region: CASSYGTGGVGYTF. CDR3 in DNA: TGTGCCAGCAGTTACGGGACAGGGGGTGTTGGCTACACCTTC.

This chain joins TRBV7-2 and TRBJ1-2; TRBD1 agrees at 8 bases. From germline, CDR1 is SGHTA and CDR2 FQGNSA. J lost 8 bases, V lost 2 bases, and 10 bases had no gene match. CDR3 size: 15 residues. The CDR3 protein is CASSLIRTGMSGYTF. The CDR3 DNA reads TGTGCCAGCAGCTTAATTAGGACAGGGATGAGCGGCTACACCTTC.

This clone was observed once. The chain carries TRBV27 and TRBJ2-4; D is ambiguous. Germline CDR1 and CDR2: MNHEY and SMNVEV (reference sequence). Trimming removed 0 bases at V and 4 bases at J, with 10 bases between. This CDR3 region has 15 residues. CDR3 loop: CASSLSWAEKNIQYF. DNA for the CDR3: TGTGCCAGCAGTTTATCTTGGGCAGAAAAAAACATTCAGTACTTC.

The J gene is TRBJ2-7, the V gene TRBV11-2; 14 nucleotides match TRBD2. This CDR3 is 19 amino acids long. The J segment lost 5 bases and the V segment lost 6 bases, leaving 18 bases of the junction unmatched. Germline CDR1 is SGHAT and CDR2 is FQNNGV. The CDR3 region is CASRMTPGLAGETWDEQYF. CDR3 nucleotides: TGTGCCAGCAGAATGACCCCGGGACTAGCGGGAGAAACCTGGGACGAGCAGTACTTC.

The V gene is TRBV19, the J gene TRBJ2-3; the match to TRBD2 covers 10 bases. This CDR3 spans 16 amino acids. CDR1 is LNHDA, CDR2 SQIVND, per germline (reference sequence). Trimming at V came to 2 bases and at J to 5 bases, leaving 7 bases not matched to a gene. The DNA of the CDR3 is TGTGCCAGTAGTATAAGGCTAGCGGGAGACATAGATACGCAGTATTTT. It codes for CASSIRLAGDIDTQYF.

The chain has TRBV6-2 or TRBV6-3 and TRBJ2-7, with TRBD1 identical over 10 bases. Germline V lookup: CDR1 MNHEY, CDR2 SVGEGT. Germline trimming cut 4 bases from V and 5 bases from J; bases unmatched to any gene: 14. The CDR3 has 17 amino acids. CDR3 loop: CASSSYDPGQGWNEQYF. The DNA of the CDR3 is TGTGCCAGCAGTTCGTACGATCCGGGACAGGGGTGGAACGAGCAGTACTTC.

The J gene is TRBJ1-2, the V gene TRBV28; 9 bases fit TRBD1. CDR1 is MDHEN and CDR2 is SYDVKM in the germline V gene. The CDR3 covers 15 residues. V gave up 6 bases and J gave up 4 bases; unmatched junction bases: 9. The CDR3 spells CASRDRDRVIYGYTF. In nucleotides, the CDR3 is TGTGCCAGCAGAGACCGGGACAGGGTAATCTATGGCTACACCTTC.

The genes are TRBV5-6 and TRBJ1-2; no firm D call. This CDR3 spans 13 amino acids. The V gene's germline CDR1 is SGHDT and CDR2 YYEEEE. Between the trimmed V and J ends, which lost 2 bases and 2 bases, there was a span of 7 bases. The CDR3 loop reads CASSFGSNYGYTF. CDR3 DNA sequence: TGTGCCAGCAGCTTCGGGTCCAACTATGGCTACACCTTC.

The J gene is TRBJ1-4, the V gene TRBV19, with TRBD1 matching 8 bases. CDR1 and CDR2 (germline): LNHDA, SQIVND (reference sequence). Trimming at V came to 9 bases and at J to 5 bases, leaving 5 bases not matched to a gene. The CDR3 consists of 13 residues. The chain's CDR3 is CASGTGRNEKLFF. The CDR3 coding sequence is TGTGCCAGCGGGACAGGACGCAATGAAAAACTGTTTTTT.

The rearrangement uses TRBV15 and TRBJ1-2; the match to TRBD1 covers 7 bases. V gave up 5 bases and J gave up 4 bases; unmatched junction bases: 19. The CDR3 runs to 18 residues. Looked up from germline, CDR1 is LNHNV and CDR2 is YYDKDF (reference sequence). CDR3 protein: CATSGRGTDDFLGYGYTF. CDR3 DNA: TGTGCCACCAGCGGACGGGGGACAGACGACTTCTTAGGCTATGGCTACACCTTC.

This chain connects TRBV5-1 to TRBJ2-7; 9 bases map to TRBD1. The V gene end was trimmed by 1 base and the J gene end by 1 base; junction bases not matched to a gene: 6. The germline gives CDR1 SGHRS, CDR2 YFSETQ. The CDR3 is 16 amino acids. CDR3 region: CASSLLPGQGSYEQYF. The CDR3 DNA is TGCGCCAGCAGCTTGTTACCTGGACAGGGGTCCTACGAGCAGTACTTC.

This chain uses TRBV10-3 with TRBJ1-1; 7 bases match TRBD1. J was trimmed by 2 bases and V by 7 bases; bases with no gene match: 4. This CDR3 has 13 residues. CDR1 ENHRY and CDR2 SYGVKD come from the germline V gene. Written as DNA, the CDR3 is TGTGCCATCACCGGGGACAGTAACACTGAAGCTTTCTTT. It codes for CAITGDSNTEAFF.

The J gene is TRBJ1-1, the V gene TRBV19; 8 positions match TRBD1. The V segment lost 5 bases and the J segment 7 bases; nucleotides outside the gene matches: 6. The CDR3 covers 13 residues. The germline V gene encodes CDR1 LNHDA and CDR2 SQIVND (reference sequence). CDR3 amino acids: CASSPGQAYEAFF. In DNA form, the CDR3 reads TGTGCCAGTAGTCCGGGACAGGCGTATGAAGCTTTCTTT.

The rearrangement uses TRBV7-8 and TRBJ2-7; a possible D gene is TRBD1 (6 bases). Looked up from germline, CDR1 is SGHVS and CDR2 is FQNEAQ. The CDR3 extends over 12 amino acids. The V end lost 5 bases, the J end lost 3 bases, and 8 bases lay between the germline ends. CDR3 nucleotide sequence: TGTGCCAGCAGCCAACAGGGCTACGAGCAGTACTTC. This encodes CASSQQGYEQYF.

V gene TRBV19 combines with J gene TRBJ1-2; no definite D call. Trimming pared 2 bases from V and 4 bases from J, leaving 14 bases between. CDR3 size: 15 residues. CDR1 LNHDA and CDR2 SQIVND come from the germline V gene (reference sequence). DNA for the CDR3: TGTGCCAGTAGTATATCTGGTACAGCCTTCTATGGCTACACCTTC. The encoded protein is CASSISGTAFYGYTF.

The J gene is TRBJ1-2, the V gene TRBV4-2; TRBD1 matches 11 bases. Germline V gene sequence: CDR1 LGHNA, CDR2 YNFKEQ. The J segment lost 6 bases and the V segment lost 0 bases, leaving 9 bases of the junction unmatched. CDR3 size: 17 residues. The CDR3 spells CASSQDYPGTGGHGYTF. CDR3 nucleotide sequence: TGTGCCAGCAGCCAAGATTATCCCGGGACAGGGGGACATGGCTACACCTTC.

This chain uses TRBV2 with TRBJ2-4; D may be TRBD2 (6 bases). The CDR3 spans 17 residues. CDR1 is SNHLY, CDR2 FYNNEI, per germline. Trimming left V 3 bases short and J 0 bases short, with 15 bases between. CDR3 nucleotide sequence: TGTGCCAGCAGTGACCTGACGGGAGTCCTAGCCAAAAACATTCAGTACTTC. This sequence encodes CASSDLTGVLAKNIQYF.

J is TRBJ1-1 and V is TRBV11-3; the D gene is possibly TRBD1 (5 bases). The CDR3 has 14 residues. V was clipped by 1 base and J by 5 bases, with 11 bases between them. Germline CDR1 and CDR2: SGHNT and YENEEA. In DNA, the CDR3 is TGTGCCAGCAGCTTAGGCCAGGGTCCTACTGAAGCTTTCTTT. Protein: CASSLGQGPTEAFF.